This T cell receptor beta chain was identified during a study of T cells in Graves' hyperthyroidism and ophthalmopathy. This clonotype was detected many times. Germline V gene lookup returns CDR1 MDHEN and CDR2 SYDVKM. The CDR3 consists of 14 residues. J lost 5 bases, V lost 7 bases, and 7 bases had no gene match. Researchers amplified the TCR beta CDR3 regions from RNA transcripts. Carried out on the TCR CDR3, a first-round RT-PCR used the HTBI primer set. Via MiXCR, TCRdb re-called the multiplex PCR reads, giving one row per CDR3 protein. The sample contains around 400,000 distinct CDR3 sequences, 13% of which appear only once.

The sequence derives from a woman aged 18-29 years with Graves' hyperthyroidism. The chain uses TRBV28 and TRBJ1-2, with 10 bases lining up with TRBD1. Sequencing used blood. This chain's CDR3 is CASTSGQGGYGYTF. CDR3 bases: TGTGCCAGCACCTCAGGACAGGGGGGGTATGGCTACACCTTC.